A single sample is the source of the 6 T cell receptor beta chains below, sequenced in a study of blood T cell repertoires in COVID-19. Assay: immunoSEQ multiplex PCR; the TCRdb copy retains only in-frame clones and omits some. The table has more than 150,000 clones, around 87% seen once. Sequenced input: PBMCs or T cells enriched from blood (not recorded which). The receptor set was obtained from a woman younger than 45 who had recovered from COVID-19.

The V gene is TRBV5-1, the J gene TRBJ1-2; 7 bases fit TRBD1. The CDR3 totals 13 residues. From germline, CDR1 is SGHRS and CDR2 YFSETQ. The V gene end was trimmed by 1 base and the J gene end by 8 bases; junction bases not matched to a gene: 5. CDR3 sequence reads: CASSLITGEGYTF. The CDR3 DNA follows: TGCGCCAGCAGCTTGATTACAGGGGAAGGCTACACCTTC.

The chain recombines TRBV7-9 with TRBJ1-2; D might be TRBD1 (5 bases). The germline V and J ends were trimmed by 1 base and 5 bases, with 11 bases remaining between them. The germline CDR1 and CDR2 sequences are SEHNR and FQNEAQ (reference sequence). The CDR3 contains 14 residues. CDR3 sequence: CASSLVSAGYGYTF. In DNA, the CDR3 is TGTGCCAGCAGCTTAGTATCGGCAGGGTATGGCTACACCTTC. Supplemented by reference TRBV7-9 and TRBJ1-2, the full variable domain reads DTGVSQNPRHKITKRGQNVTFRCDPISEHNRLYWYRQTLGQGPEFLTYFQNEAQLEKSRLLSDRFSAERPKGSFSTLEIQRTEQGDSAMYLCASSLVSAGYGYTFGSGTRLTVV.

The chain combines TRBV19 with TRBJ2-7; TRBD2 matches at 11 bases. V was clipped by 1 base and J by 2 bases; unmatched bases: 1. Germline V gene sequence: CDR1 LNHDA, CDR2 SQIVND (reference sequence). This CDR3 region has 15 residues. CDR3 sequence: CASSIALAGAYEQYF. For the CDR3, the DNA is TGTGCCAGTAGTATAGCACTAGCGGGAGCCTACGAGCAGTACTTC.

The chain joins TRBV5-4 to TRBJ2-1; D uncertain. The ends were cut back, 4 bases at V and 4 bases at J, with 18 bases in the middle. The CDR3 sequence is 16 residues long. CDR1 is SGHNT and CDR2 is YYREEE in the germline V gene (reference sequence). The CDR3 DNA follows: TGTGCCAGCAGCACCACCAGGAAATTTATATACAATGAGCAGTTCTTC. As protein: CASSTTRKFIYNEQFF.

The chain is built from TRBV11-1 and TRBJ2-7; 12 nucleotides line up with TRBD2. Per germline, CDR1 SGHAT and CDR2 FQDESV (reference sequence). The CDR3 spans 15 residues. The junction had 5 bases not matched to a gene; V was cut back by 3 bases and J by 5 bases. In DNA, the CDR3 is TGTGCCAGCAGCTTTGGACTAGCGGGATCTAACGAGCAGTACTTC. It translates to CASSFGLAGSNEQYF.

The chain employs TRBV7-6 and TRBJ1-2; tentative D call: TRBD1 (6 bases). Trimming removed 1 base at V and 2 bases at J, with 8 bases between. Germline values: CDR1 SGHVS, CDR2 FNYEAQ. CDR3 length: 14 amino acids. The CDR3 here is CASSLGTGNYGYTF. The CDR3 DNA is TGTGCCAGCAGCTTAGGTACAGGGAACTATGGCTACACCTTC. Complete variable domain (other parts from reference TRBV7-6 and TRBJ1-2): GAGVSQSPRYKVTKRGQDVALRCDPISGHVSLYWYRQALGQGPEFLTYFNYEAQQDKSGLPNDRFSAERPEGSISTLTIQRTEQRDSAMYRCASSLGTGNYGYTFGSGTRLTVV.